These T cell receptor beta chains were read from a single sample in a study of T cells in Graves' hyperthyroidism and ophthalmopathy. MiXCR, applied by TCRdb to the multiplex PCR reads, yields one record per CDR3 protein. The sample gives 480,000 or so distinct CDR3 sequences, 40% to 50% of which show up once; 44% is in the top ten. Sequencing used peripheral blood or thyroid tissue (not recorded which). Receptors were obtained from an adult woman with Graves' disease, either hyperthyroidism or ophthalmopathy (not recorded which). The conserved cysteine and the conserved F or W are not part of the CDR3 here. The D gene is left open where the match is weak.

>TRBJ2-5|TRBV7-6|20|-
ASSFYICSREGLAEGGETQY
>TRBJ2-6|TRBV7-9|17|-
ASSQQAGSLLPGANVLT
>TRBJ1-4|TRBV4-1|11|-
ASSQVLWEKLF
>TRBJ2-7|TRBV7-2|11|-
ASRSGQDYEQY
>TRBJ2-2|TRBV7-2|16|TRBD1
ASSQDRGLFGNTGELF
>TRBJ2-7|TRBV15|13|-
ATSRDRGQNYEQY
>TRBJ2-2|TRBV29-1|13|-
SGKTGELNTGELF
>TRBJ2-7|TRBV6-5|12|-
ASSYDRYSYEQY
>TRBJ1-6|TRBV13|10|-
ASSLRFSPLH
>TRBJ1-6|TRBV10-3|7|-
ATLSPLH
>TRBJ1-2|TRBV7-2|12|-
ASSLRGADYGYT
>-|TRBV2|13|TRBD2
ASSWVAGGPGEQF
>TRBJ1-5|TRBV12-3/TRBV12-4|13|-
ASSLSQGHNQPQH
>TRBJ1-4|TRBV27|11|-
ASSFPPDEKLF
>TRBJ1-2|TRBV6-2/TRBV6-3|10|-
ASSTGLYGYT
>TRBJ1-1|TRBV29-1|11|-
SGAQLMGTEAF
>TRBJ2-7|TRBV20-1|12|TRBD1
SASGWDRADEQY
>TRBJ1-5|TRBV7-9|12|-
ASSYEGVNQPQH
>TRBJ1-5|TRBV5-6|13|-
ASSRTTAFNQPQH
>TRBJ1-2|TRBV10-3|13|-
AISATQGEGDGYT
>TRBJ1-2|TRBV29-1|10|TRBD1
SGGTGGYGYT
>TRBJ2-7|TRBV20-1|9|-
SARRGYEQY
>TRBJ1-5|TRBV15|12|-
VTSITGPHQPQH
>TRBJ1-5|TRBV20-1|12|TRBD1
SARVRGEGAHEH
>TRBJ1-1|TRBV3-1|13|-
ASSQFQGKNTEAF
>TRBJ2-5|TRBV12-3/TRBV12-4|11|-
ASSRTGGGTQY
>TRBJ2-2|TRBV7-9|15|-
ASRSQMGRGRAGELF
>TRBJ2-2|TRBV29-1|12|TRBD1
SVTQGTGTGELF
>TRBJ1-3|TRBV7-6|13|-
ASSRGPSSGNTIY
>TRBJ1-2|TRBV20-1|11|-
SARVEGSWGYT
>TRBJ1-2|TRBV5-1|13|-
ASSLRQDSSYGYT
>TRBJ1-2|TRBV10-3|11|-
AIGDEVGDGYT
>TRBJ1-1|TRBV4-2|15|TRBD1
ASSHVTGGGMNTEAF
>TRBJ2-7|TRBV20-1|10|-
SASEGTYEQY
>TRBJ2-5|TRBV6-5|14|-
ASSYGADLLQETQY
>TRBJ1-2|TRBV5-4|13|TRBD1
ASSSGQGWQHGYT
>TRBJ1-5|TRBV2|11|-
ASSEGTDQPQH
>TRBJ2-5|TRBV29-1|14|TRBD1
SVPSSTGGYQETQY
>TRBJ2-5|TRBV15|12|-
ATSSWDRQETQY
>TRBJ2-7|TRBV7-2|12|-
ASSVRQPTYEQY
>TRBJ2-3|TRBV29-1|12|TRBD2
SVAPSGSTDTQY
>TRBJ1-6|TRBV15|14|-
ATSSKLDGADSPLH
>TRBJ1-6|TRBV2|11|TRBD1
ASRGGTGEVYH
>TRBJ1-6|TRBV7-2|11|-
ASSWTVRSPLH
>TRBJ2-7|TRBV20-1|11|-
SAVIRGDGEQY
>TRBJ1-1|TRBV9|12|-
ASSVATRDTEAF
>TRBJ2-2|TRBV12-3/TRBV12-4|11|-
ASSLRDTGELL
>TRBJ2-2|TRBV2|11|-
ASIPEYTGELF
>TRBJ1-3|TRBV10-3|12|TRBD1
TINGQVTSNTIY
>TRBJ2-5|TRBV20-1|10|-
SATSNQETQY
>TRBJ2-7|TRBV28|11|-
ASSFGAGSEQY
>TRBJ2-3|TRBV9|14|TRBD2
ASSGSSGRTGDTQY
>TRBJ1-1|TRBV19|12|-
ASSIGRDGIEAF